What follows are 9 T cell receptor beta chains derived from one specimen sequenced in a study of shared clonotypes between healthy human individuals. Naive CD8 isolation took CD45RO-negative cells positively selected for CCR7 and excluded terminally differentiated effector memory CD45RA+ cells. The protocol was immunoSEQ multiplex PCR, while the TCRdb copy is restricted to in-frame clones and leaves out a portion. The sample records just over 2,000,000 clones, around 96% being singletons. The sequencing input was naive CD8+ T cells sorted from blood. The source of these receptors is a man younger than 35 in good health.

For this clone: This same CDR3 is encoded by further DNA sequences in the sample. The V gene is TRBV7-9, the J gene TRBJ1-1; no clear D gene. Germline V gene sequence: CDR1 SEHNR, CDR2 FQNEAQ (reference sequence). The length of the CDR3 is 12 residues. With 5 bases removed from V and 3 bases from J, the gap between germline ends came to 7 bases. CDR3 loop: CASSLSYTEAFF. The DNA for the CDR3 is TGTGCCAGCAGCCTTAGTTACACTGAAGCTTTCTTT.

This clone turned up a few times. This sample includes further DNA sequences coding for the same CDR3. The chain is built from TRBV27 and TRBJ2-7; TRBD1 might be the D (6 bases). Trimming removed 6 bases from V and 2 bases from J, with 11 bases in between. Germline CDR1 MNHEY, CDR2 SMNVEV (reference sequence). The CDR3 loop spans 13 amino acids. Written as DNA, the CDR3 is TGTGCCAGCAGCCCCGGACAGACCTACGAGCAGTACTTC. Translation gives CASSPGQTYEQYF.

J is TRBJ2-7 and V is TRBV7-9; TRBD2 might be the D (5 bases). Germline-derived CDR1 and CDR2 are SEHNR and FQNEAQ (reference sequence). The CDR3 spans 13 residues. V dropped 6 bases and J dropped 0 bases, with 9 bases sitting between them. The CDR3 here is CASSRGSSYEQYF. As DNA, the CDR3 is TGTGCCAGCAGTAGAGGGAGCTCCTACGAGCAGTACTTC.

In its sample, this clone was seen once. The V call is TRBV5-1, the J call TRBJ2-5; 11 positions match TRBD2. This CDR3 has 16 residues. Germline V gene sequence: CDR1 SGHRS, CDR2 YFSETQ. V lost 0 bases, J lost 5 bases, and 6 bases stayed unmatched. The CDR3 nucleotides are TGCGCCAGCAGCTTGGATAGCGGGGGGGCCAGGGAGACCCAGTACTTC. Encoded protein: CASSLDSGGARETQYF.

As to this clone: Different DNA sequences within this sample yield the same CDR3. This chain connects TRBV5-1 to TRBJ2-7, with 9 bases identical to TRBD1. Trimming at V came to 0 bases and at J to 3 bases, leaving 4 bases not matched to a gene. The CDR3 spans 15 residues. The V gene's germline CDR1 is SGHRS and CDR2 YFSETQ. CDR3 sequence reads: CASSLAQGAIYEQYF. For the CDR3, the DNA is TGCGCCAGCAGCTTGGCACAGGGGGCCATCTACGAGCAGTACTTC. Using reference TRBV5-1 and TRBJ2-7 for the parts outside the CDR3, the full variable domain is KAGVTQTPRYLIKTRGQQVTLSCSPISGHRSVSWYQQTPGQGLQFLFEYFSETQRNKGNFPGRFSGRQFSNSRSEMNVSTLELGDSALYLCASSLAQGAIYEQYFGPGTRLTVT.

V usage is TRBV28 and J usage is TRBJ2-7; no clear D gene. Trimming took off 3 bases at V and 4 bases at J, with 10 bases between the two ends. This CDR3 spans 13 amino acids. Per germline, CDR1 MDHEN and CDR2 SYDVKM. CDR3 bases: TGTGCCAGCAGTTTGAGGTCACTATACGAGCAGTACTTC. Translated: CASSLRSLYEQYF.

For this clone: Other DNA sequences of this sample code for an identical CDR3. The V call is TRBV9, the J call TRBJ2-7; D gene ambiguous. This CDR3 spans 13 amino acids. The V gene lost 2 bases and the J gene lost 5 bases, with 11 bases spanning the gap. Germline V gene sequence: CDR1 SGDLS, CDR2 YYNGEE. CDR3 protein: CASSVSGANEQYF. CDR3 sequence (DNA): TGTGCCAGCAGCGTGTCAGGAGCAAACGAGCAGTACTTC.

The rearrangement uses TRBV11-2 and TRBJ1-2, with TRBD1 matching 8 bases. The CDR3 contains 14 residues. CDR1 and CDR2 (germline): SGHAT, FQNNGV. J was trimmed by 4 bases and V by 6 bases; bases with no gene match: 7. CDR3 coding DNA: TGTGCCAGCAGAATGGAACAGGGGGGCTATGGCTACACCTTC. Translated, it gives CASRMEQGGYGYTF.

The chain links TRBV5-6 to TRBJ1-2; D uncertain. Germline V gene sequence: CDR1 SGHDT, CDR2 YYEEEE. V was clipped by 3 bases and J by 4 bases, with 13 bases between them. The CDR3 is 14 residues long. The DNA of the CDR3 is TGTGCCAGCAGCTGGGCTTCAGCTCTCTATGGCTACACCTTC. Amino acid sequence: CASSWASALYGYTF.